One and the same sample provided the 27 T cell receptor beta chains below, sequenced in a study of CD8+CD57+ T cells in acquired aplastic anemia. Genomic DNA constituted the template upon which TCR beta VDJ and CDR3 profiling was performed. TCRdb reprocessed the reads with MiXCR, giving one entry per CDR3 protein. The sample contains about 62,000 distinct CDR3 sequences, less than 65% of which appear only once. Sequencing was done on a sample of sorted CD4+, CD8+, or CD8+CD57+ T cells (not recorded which) from PBMCs. Receptors were obtained from a human donor in good health, serving as a control.

This chain joins TRBV19 and TRBJ1-6; D remains unclear. CDR1 is LNHDA and CDR2 is SQIVND in the germline V gene (reference sequence). V lost 4 bases to trimming and J lost 2 bases, with 6 bases between them. CDR3 size: 14 residues. The CDR3 protein is CASSKGAYNSPLHF. DNA of the CDR3: TGTGCCAGTAGTAAGGGCGCCTATAATTCACCCCTCCACTTT.

This clonotype came up once. This chain uses TRBV7-9 with TRBJ2-5, with 13 nucleotides matching TRBD2. Per germline, CDR1 SEHNR and CDR2 FQNEAQ (reference sequence). The CDR3 is 16 amino acids. After removal of 5 bases from V and 2 bases from J, the junction contained 5 bases not matched to a gene. In DNA, the CDR3 is TGTGCCAGCAGCCCAGGGACTAGCGGGAAACAAGAGACCCAGTACTTC. Translating it yields CASSPGTSGKQETQYF.

This clonotype occurred many times. This chain connects TRBV19 to TRBJ1-1, with 8 bases aligning to TRBD1. V lost 8 bases to trimming and J lost 10 bases; unmatched junction nucleotides: 15. This CDR3 spans 14 amino acids. Germline CDR1 is LNHDA and CDR2 is SQIVND (reference sequence). The CDR3: CASHMTGVRGRAFF. The CDR3 DNA sequence: TGTGCCAGTCATATGACAGGGGTAAGGGGAAGAGCTTTCTTT.

This clonotype was found a few times. A much larger clone sits a single nucleotide away, making a read error possible. This chain joins TRBV5-1 and TRBJ1-3; D is unclear. The CDR3 loop spans 16 amino acids. The V gene's germline CDR1 is SGHRS and CDR2 YFSETQ. V lost 0 bases to trimming and J lost 2 bases, with 12 bases between them. The CDR3 spells CASSLERQSPGNTIYF. CDR3 DNA sequence: TGCGCCAGCAGCTTGGAGCGTCAGTCCCCTGGAAACACCATATATTTT. Filled out from reference TRBV5-1 and TRBJ1-3, the complete variable domain reads KAGVTQTPRYLIKTRGQQVTLSCSPISGHRSVSWYQQTPGQGLQFLFEYFSETQRNKGNFPGRFSGRQFSNSRSEMNVSTLELGDSALYLCASSLERQSPGNTIYFGEGSWLTVV.

This clonotype occurred many times. This rearrangement joins TRBV5-1 to TRBJ2-3; D may be TRBD1 or TRBD2 (5 bases each). This CDR3 has 15 residues. The germline V gene has CDR1 SGHRS and CDR2 YFSETQ. Trimming shortened V by 1 base and J by 0 bases, and 9 bases separated the two germline ends. The chain's CDR3 is CASSLRGASTDTQYF. CDR3 in DNA: TGCGCCAGCAGCTTGAGAGGGGCGAGCACAGATACGCAGTATTTT.

J is TRBJ2-1 and V is TRBV19; D gene unclear. The CDR3 contains 11 residues. The V end lost 4 bases, the J end lost 4 bases, and 2 bases lay between the germline ends. Germline loops: CDR1 LNHDA, CDR2 SQIVND (reference sequence). The CDR3 coding sequence is TGTGCCAGTAGTACGTACAATGAGCAGTTCTTC. Translated, it gives CASSTYNEQFF.

Ten or more counts support this clonotype. The gene calls are TRBV11-2 and TRBJ1-4, with 10 positions matching TRBD1. This CDR3 is built from 13 residues. CDR1 SGHAT and CDR2 FQNNGV come from the germline V gene. V lost 10 bases, J lost 7 bases, and 6 bases stayed unmatched. CDR3 sequence (DNA): TGTGCCACGGACAGGGGGAGGGGTGAAAAACTGTTTTTT. Translation: CATDRGRGEKLFF.

V usage is TRBV24-1 and J usage is TRBJ2-1, with TRBD2 matching over 9 bases. The CDR3 contains 15 residues. V shed 6 bases and J 6 bases; nucleotides not matched to a gene: 8. Germline CDR1 KGHDR, CDR2 SFDVKD. Here the CDR3 reads CATSQGGGALNEQFF. The CDR3 DNA follows: TGTGCCACCAGTCAGGGCGGGGGGGCCCTCAATGAGCAGTTCTTC.

V gene TRBV10-3 combines with J gene TRBJ1-1; the D is unclear. Between the trimmed V and J ends, which lost 0 bases and 7 bases, there was a span of 9 bases. The CDR3 length is 13 residues. The germline gives CDR1 ENHRY, CDR2 SYGVKD. CDR3 DNA sequence: TGTGCCATCAGTGAGTCCGTCTTCGGTGAAGCTTTCTTT. Protein: CAISESVFGEAFF.

The chain employs TRBV15 and TRBJ1-1, with a possible D match to TRBD1 (6 bases). V was shortened by 0 bases and J by 8 bases, with 10 bases between the two germline ends. This CDR3 has 13 amino acids. Germline CDR1 and CDR2: LNHNV and YYDKDF (reference sequence). DNA of the CDR3: TGTGCCACCAGCAGAGACGAGACAGGAGAAGCTTTCTTT. Its protein is CATSRDETGEAFF.

This clonotype was picked up many times. The chain is built from TRBV6-5 and TRBJ1-1; 9 bases agree with TRBD1. J was trimmed by 5 bases and V by 6 bases; bases with no gene match: 16. The CDR3 has 17 amino acids. From germline, CDR1 is MNHEY and CDR2 SVGAGI. CDR3 residues: CASRPLDLQGAATEAFF. In nucleotides, the CDR3 is TGTGCCAGCAGACCCCTAGATTTACAGGGGGCGGCAACTGAAGCTTTCTTT.

This clonotype was counted once. The chain carries TRBV24-1 and TRBJ1-1; the match to TRBD1 covers 8 bases. Germline V lookup: CDR1 KGHDR, CDR2 SFDVKD. This CDR3 is 13 amino acids long. V was clipped by 9 bases and J by 8 bases; unmatched bases: 10. The CDR3 protein is CATQRTGRGEAFF. The CDR3 nucleotides are TGTGCCACCCAGAGGACAGGGAGAGGGGAAGCTTTCTTT.

There are many counts of this clonotype. This chain connects TRBV20-1 to TRBJ2-7; 9 nucleotides match TRBD2. This CDR3 has 14 residues. J was trimmed by 3 bases and V by 6 bases; bases with no gene match: 9. Germline CDR1 reads DFQATT; CDR2 reads SNEGSKA (reference sequence). Here the CDR3 DNA reads TGCAGTGCAACGACTAGCGGAACCCTCTACGAGCAGTACTTC. It specifies CSATTSGTLYEQYF.

Only a few counts were recorded for this clonotype. The chain is built from TRBV15 and TRBJ2-7; D not resolved. The CDR3 runs to 14 residues. With 3 bases removed from V and 9 bases from J, the gap between germline ends came to 18 bases. The germline V gene encodes CDR1 LNHNV and CDR2 YYDKDF (reference sequence). The CDR3 region is CATSSVEVGLGQYF. For the CDR3, the DNA is TGTGCCACCAGCAGCGTTGAAGTAGGGCTAGGGCAGTACTTC.

This clonotype was detected ten times or more. The chain recombines TRBV9 with TRBJ2-2; D remains unclear. Trimming took off 0 bases at V and 6 bases at J, with 6 bases between the two ends. This CDR3 has 13 residues. Germline-derived CDR1 and CDR2 are SGDLS and YYNGEE. CDR3 sequence (DNA): TGTGCCAGCAGCGTAGAGGAGCCCGGGGAGCTGTTTTTT. This sequence encodes CASSVEEPGELFF. The full variable domain, with the rest looked up from reference TRBV9 and TRBJ2-2, is DSGVTQTPKHLITATGQRVTLRCSPRSGDLSVYWYQQSLDQGLQFLIQYYNGEERAKGNILERFSAQQFPDLHSELNLSSLELGDSALYFCASSVEEPGELFFGEGSRLTVL.

The CDR3, as DNA: TGTGCCACCAGTGAGACAGGGGTACCCTATGGCTACACCTTC. Translated, it gives CATSETGVPYGYTF. This chain links TRBV24-1 with TRBJ1-2, with 8 bases that match TRBD1. Germline CDR1 KGHDR, CDR2 SFDVKD. The CDR3 covers 14 residues. J gave up 4 bases and V 4 bases, and 4 bases lay outside the gene matches.

This clonotype was recorded at least ten times. Since no conserved phenylalanine or tryptophan closes the CDR3, a read error is the likely cause. CDR3 sequence reads: CASSPGQGRPYEQYL. DNA for the CDR3: TGTGCCAGCAGCCCCGGACAGGGAAGGCCCTACGAGCAGTACCTC. The chain is built from TRBV9 and TRBJ2-7, with 8 positions matching TRBD1. CDR1 and CDR2 from the germline V gene are SGDLS and YYNGEE. Trimming took 4 bases from V and 2 from J; bases not matched to a gene: 8. The CDR3 is made up of 15 amino acids.

The V call is TRBV15, the J call TRBJ2-2, with D perhaps assigned TRBD1 or TRBD2 (5 bases each). The CDR3 sequence is 15 residues long. Per the germline V gene, CDR1 is LNHNV and CDR2 is YYDKDF (reference sequence). With 0 bases removed from V and 6 bases from J, the gap between germline ends came to 11 bases. The CDR3 is CATSRDLEGPGELFF. The CDR3 nucleotides are TGTGCCACCAGCAGAGATCTAGAGGGACCCGGGGAGCTGTTTTTT.

The chain carries TRBV20-1 and TRBJ2-3; 12 bases align to TRBD1. This CDR3 contains 14 residues. V lost 4 bases to trimming and J lost 5 bases; unmatched junction nucleotides: 4. Germline lookup yields CDR1 DFQATT and CDR2 SNEGSKA (reference sequence). The CDR3 DNA sequence: TGCAGTGCTATAGGGACAGGGGGCGTAGATACGCAGTATTTT. This translates into CSAIGTGGVDTQYF.

This clonotype came up many times. The chain combines TRBV12-3 or TRBV12-4 with TRBJ2-1; 9 bases fit TRBD2. This CDR3 has 15 residues. Losses at the gene ends were 5 bases for V and 8 bases for J; bases not matched to a gene: 10. This CDR3 is CASSTAGSGGHEQFF. CDR3 in DNA: TGTGCCAGCAGTACTGCCGGGAGCGGGGGGCATGAGCAGTTCTTC.

The rearrangement uses TRBV15 and TRBJ2-5, with D tentatively TRBD1 or TRBD2 (5 bases each). CDR3 size: 15 residues. Per germline, CDR1 LNHNV and CDR2 YYDKDF (reference sequence). V was trimmed by 3 bases and J by 5 bases, leaving 16 bases between them. CDR3 nucleotide sequence: TGTGCCACCAGCAGCCAAAGTGCGAGGGGCGAGACCCAGTACTTC. Translation: CATSSQSARGETQYF.

In this sample, this clonotype turned up many times. V gene TRBV7-8 combines with J gene TRBJ2-7, with TRBD1 matching over 8 bases. The ends lost 5 bases at V and 2 bases at J; junction bases unmatched: 5. The CDR3 is 14 residues long. CDR1 and CDR2 from the germline V gene are SGHVS and FQNEAQ. The CDR3 loop reads CASSTDRVTYEQYF. In DNA, the CDR3 is TGTGCCAGCAGCACGGACAGGGTTACCTACGAGCAGTACTTC. The full variable domain, completed using reference TRBV7-8 and TRBJ2-7, is GAGVSQSPRYKVAKRGQDVALRCDPISGHVSLFWYQQALGQGPEFLTYFQNEAQLDKSGLPSDRFFAERPEGSVSTLKIQRTQQEDSAVYLCASSTDRVTYEQYFGPGTRLTVT.

V and J are TRBV19 and TRBJ2-5, with D unclear. Germline CDR1 is LNHDA and CDR2 is SQIVND (reference sequence). This CDR3 has 13 residues. V was cut by 5 bases and J by 6 bases, with 13 bases left in between. The CDR3 here is CASSPEGHQTQYF. The CDR3 DNA sequence: TGTGCCAGTAGTCCCGAAGGCCATCAGACCCAGTACTTC.

The V call is TRBV29-1, the J call TRBJ1-1, with D possibly TRBD1 on 5 matching bases. CDR1 is SQVTM, CDR2 ANQGSEA, per germline. V was pared by 5 bases and J by 0 bases, with 10 bases between. The CDR3 runs 13 residues. This CDR3 is CSVSEGMNTEAFF. The DNA for the CDR3 is TGCAGCGTTTCGGAGGGGATGAACACTGAAGCTTTCTTT.

This clonotype was observed many times. The gene calls are TRBV19 and TRBJ2-3, with TRBD1 as a possible D gene (5 bases). V lost 3 bases, J lost 0 bases, and 10 bases lay in between. The germline V gene has CDR1 LNHDA and CDR2 SQIVND (reference sequence). CDR3 length equals 15 residues. As DNA, the CDR3 is TGTGCCAGTAGTATGGGGCTAGTAAGCACAGATACGCAGTATTTT. Residues: CASSMGLVSTDTQYF.

The chain carries TRBV7-6 and TRBJ2-3; D is undetermined. The ends were cut back, 1 base at V and 0 bases at J, with 8 bases in the middle. From germline, CDR1 is SGHVS and CDR2 FNYEAQ. The CDR3 extends over 15 amino acids. The CDR3, as DNA: TGTGCCAGCAGCTTAGACGGCGCTAGCACAGATACGCAGTATTTT. Protein sequence: CASSLDGASTDTQYF.

This clonotype has ten or more counts. DNA for the CDR3: TGTGCCAGTATTAACAGTTATAGCAATCAGCCCCAGCATTTT. Translated, it gives CASINSYSNQPQHF. V and J are TRBV19 and TRBJ1-5, with D uncertain. The V end lost 7 bases, the J end lost 0 bases, and 10 bases lay between the germline ends. The CDR3 covers 14 residues. Germline V gene data show CDR1 as LNHDA and CDR2 as SQIVND (reference sequence). Using reference TRBV19 and TRBJ1-5 for the parts outside the CDR3, the full variable domain is DGGITQSPKYLFRKEGQNVTLSCEQNLNHDAMYWYRQDPGQGLRLIYYSQIVNDFQKGDIAEGYSVSREKKESFPLTVTSAQKNPTAFYLCASINSYSNQPQHFGDGTRLSIL.